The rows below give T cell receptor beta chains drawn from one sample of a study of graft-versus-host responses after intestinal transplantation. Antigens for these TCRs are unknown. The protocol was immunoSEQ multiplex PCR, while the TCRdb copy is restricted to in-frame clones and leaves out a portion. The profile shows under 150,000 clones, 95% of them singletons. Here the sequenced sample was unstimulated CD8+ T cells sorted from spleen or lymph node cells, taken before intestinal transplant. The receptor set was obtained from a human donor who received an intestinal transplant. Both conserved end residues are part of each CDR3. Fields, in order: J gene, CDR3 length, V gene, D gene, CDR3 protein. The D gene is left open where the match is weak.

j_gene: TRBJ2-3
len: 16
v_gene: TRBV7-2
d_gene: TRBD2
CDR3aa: CASSFGAGEGTDTQYF

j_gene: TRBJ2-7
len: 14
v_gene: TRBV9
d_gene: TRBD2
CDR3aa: CASSMGTNPREQYF

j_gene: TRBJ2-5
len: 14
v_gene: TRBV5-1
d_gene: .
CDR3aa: CASSLVGAGETQYF

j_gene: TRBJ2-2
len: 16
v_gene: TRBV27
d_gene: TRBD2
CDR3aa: CASSLTSGVNTGELFF

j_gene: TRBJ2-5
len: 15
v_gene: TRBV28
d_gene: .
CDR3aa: CASSLGRLPGETQYF

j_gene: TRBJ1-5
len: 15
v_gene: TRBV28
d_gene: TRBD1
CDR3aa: CASSNDRVSDQPQHF

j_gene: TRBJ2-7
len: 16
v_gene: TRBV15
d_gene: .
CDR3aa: CATSRDRGASAGEQYF

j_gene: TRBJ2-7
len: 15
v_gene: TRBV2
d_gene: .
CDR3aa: CASSDSGVGFYEQYF

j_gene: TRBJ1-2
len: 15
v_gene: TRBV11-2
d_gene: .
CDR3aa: CASSFGGLRPSGYTF

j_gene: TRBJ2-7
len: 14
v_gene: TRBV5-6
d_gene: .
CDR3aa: CASSAAASSYEQYF

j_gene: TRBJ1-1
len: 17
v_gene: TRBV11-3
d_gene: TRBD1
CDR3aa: CASSLESVQGAGTEAFF

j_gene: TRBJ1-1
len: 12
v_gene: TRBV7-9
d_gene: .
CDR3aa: CASSFGTYEAFF

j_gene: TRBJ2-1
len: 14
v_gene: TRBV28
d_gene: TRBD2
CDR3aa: CASRIAGVMNEQFF

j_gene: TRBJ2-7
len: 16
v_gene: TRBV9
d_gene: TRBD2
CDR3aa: CASSVTGTSGFYEQYF

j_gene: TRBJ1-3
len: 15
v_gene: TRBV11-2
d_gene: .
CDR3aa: CASSLSGGSGNTIYF

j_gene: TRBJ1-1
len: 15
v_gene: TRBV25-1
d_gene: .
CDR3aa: CASSSWTTEGTEAFF

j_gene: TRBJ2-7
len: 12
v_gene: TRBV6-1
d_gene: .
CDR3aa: CASSTLTDEQYF

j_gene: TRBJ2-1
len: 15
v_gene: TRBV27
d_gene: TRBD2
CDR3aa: CASSPGTSGYNEQFF

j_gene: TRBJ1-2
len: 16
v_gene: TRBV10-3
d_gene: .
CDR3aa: CAISERHWAQGYGYTF

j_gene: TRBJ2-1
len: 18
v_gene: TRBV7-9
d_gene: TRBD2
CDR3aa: CASSLIRREKTAYNEQFF

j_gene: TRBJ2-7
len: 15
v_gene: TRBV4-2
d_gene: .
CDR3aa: CASSQMPESPYEQYF

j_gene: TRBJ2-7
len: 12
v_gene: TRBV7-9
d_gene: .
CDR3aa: CASSPHSREQYF

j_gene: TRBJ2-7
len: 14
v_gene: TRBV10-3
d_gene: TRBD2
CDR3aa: CAISGTGGPPEQYF

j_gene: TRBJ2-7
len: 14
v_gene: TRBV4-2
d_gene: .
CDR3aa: CASSQELAGHEQYF

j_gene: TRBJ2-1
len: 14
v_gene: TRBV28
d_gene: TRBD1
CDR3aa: CASSLTSGGNEQFF

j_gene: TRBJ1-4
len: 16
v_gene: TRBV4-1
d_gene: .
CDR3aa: CASSSRPGGLGEKLFF

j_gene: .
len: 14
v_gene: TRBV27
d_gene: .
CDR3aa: CASSFQAKPYEQYF

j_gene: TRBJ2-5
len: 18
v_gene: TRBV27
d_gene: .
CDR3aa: CASSLYGPTGTYQETQYF

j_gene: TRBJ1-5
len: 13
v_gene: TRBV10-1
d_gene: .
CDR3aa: CASSESSNQPQHF

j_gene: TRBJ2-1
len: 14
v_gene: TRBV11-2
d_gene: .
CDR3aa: CASGQWDSNNEQFF

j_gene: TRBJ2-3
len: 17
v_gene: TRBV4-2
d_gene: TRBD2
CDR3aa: CASTGLAGGTSTDTQYF

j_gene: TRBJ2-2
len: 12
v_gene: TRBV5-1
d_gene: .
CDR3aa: CASSLATGELFF

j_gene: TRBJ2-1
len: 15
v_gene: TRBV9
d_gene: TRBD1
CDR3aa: CASSAGQGSYNEQFF

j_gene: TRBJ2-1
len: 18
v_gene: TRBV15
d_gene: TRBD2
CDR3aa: CATSPTTGTSGRWDEQFF

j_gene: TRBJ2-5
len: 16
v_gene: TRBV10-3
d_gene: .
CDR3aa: CAISESGTSVQETQYF